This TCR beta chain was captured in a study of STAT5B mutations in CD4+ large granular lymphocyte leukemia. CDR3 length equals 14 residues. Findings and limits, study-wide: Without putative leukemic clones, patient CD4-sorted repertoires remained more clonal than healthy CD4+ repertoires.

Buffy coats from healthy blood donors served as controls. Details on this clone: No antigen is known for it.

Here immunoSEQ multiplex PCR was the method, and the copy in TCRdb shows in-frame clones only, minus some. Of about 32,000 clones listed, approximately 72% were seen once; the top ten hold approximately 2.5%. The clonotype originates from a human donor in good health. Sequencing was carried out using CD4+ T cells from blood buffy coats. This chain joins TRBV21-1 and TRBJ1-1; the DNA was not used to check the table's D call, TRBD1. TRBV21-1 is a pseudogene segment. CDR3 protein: CASSPLGRTGEAFF. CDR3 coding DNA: TGTGCCAGCAGCCCACTGGGCAGGACAGGTGAAGCTTTCTTT.